These 10 T cell receptor beta chains were all obtained from the same sample, sequenced in a study of cytomegalovirus exposure and HLA in healthy donors. Primers: 60 Vbeta forward and 13 Jbeta reverse. Clones were read by immunoSEQ multiplex PCR, and TCRdb kept only the in-frame ones, dropping some. The top ten hold around 6% of the sample, which has around 170,000 clones, around 80% seen once. The sequenced sample was PBMCs. These receptors were taken from a man aged 40-49 years in good health and CMV-seronegative.

The chain recombines TRBV7-8 with TRBJ1-4; TRBD1 agrees at 11 bases. With V trimmed by 3 bases and J by 0 bases, 6 bases remained unmatched. CDR3 length equals 18 residues. From germline, CDR1 is SGHVS and CDR2 FQNEAQ. As DNA, the CDR3 is TGTGCCAGCAGCTTCAGATCGGGACAGGGGGCAACTAATGAAAAACTGTTTTTT. It yields the protein CASSFRSGQGATNEKLFF.

This clone was picked up a small number of times. An end of the junction does not agree with germline; a read error may underlie this. This chain joins TRBV2 and TRBJ2-7; possibly TRBD2 for D (6 bases). Germline assignment: CDR1 SNHLY and CDR2 FYNNEI. The CDR3 sequence is 11 residues long. The CDR3 DNA follows: TGTGCCAGCAGTGATTACGGGGGTTGGTGCTTC. Translation: CASSDYGGWCF.

The chain couples TRBV5-6 to TRBJ2-1; TRBD2 aligns across 8 bases. Germline CDR1 and CDR2: SGHDT and YYEEEE. The CDR3 is 15 residues long. Trimming cost V 2 bases and J 10 bases; bases outside gene matches: 11. In DNA, the CDR3 is TGTGCCAGCAGCTTTATGAGCGGGGGTCCGGGGGAGCAGTTCTTC. Translation: CASSFMSGGPGEQFF.

Regarding this clone: The junction departs from germline at one end; a sequencing error may be responsible. The chain carries TRBV19 and TRBJ2-3, with 8 bases lining up with TRBD2. This CDR3 is 19 amino acids long. Per the germline V gene, CDR1 is LNHDA and CDR2 is SQIVND (reference sequence). In DNA form, the CDR3 reads TGTGCCAGTAGTATAGAAGGGGTTTCCAGCGGGGGATTCACAGAAACGCAGTATTTT. Residues: CASSIEGVSSGGFTETQYF.

The chain employs TRBV27 and TRBJ1-1; D not certain. This CDR3 comprises 12 residues. Germline assignment: CDR1 MNHEY and CDR2 SMNVEV (reference sequence). Trimming left V 4 bases short and J 5 bases short, with 8 bases between. In DNA, the CDR3 is TGTGCCAGCAGTTCTGGCTGGACTGAAGCTTTCTTT. This codes for CASSSGWTEAFF.

The chain carries TRBV5-4 and TRBJ2-5, with a tentative D call TRBD1 (5 bases). The J call is uncertain, as TRBJ2-7 better fits the DNA end. Germline V gene lookup returns CDR1 SGHNT and CDR2 YYREEE (reference sequence). There are 14 residues in the CDR3. The CDR3 spells CASSLTGDSYEQYF. Written as DNA, the CDR3 is TGTGCCAGCAGCTTGACAGGCGACTCCTACGAGCAGTACTTC.

The chain carries TRBV10-3 and TRBJ2-7; 11 bases align to TRBD1. Trimming cost V 7 bases and J 7 bases; bases outside gene matches: 9. Germline lookup yields CDR1 ENHRY and CDR2 SYGVKD. This CDR3 comprises 14 residues. CDR3: CAITSDRGRSEQYF. CDR3 bases: TGTGCCATCACCTCGGACAGGGGGCGGTCGGAGCAGTACTTC.

In this sample, this clone turned up a few times. The chain couples TRBV7-3 to TRBJ2-7, with D perhaps TRBD2 (5 bases). Germline values: CDR1 SGHTA, CDR2 FQGTGA. The CDR3 loop spans 14 amino acids. V was trimmed by 5 bases and J by 1 base, leaving 12 bases between them. The CDR3 DNA is TGTGCCAGCAGCCTAATTGGCGGGTCCTACGAGCAGTACTTC. Amino acid sequence: CASSLIGGSYEQYF.

This chain joins TRBV2 and TRBJ1-1; D gene ambiguous. Germline-derived CDR1 and CDR2 are SNHLY and FYNNEI. V lost 7 bases and J 1 base, leaving 10 bases between the germline ends. The CDR3 loop spans 13 amino acids. DNA of the CDR3: TGTGCCAGCACTGGGAGACAGAACACTGAAGCTTTCTTT. This codes for CASTGRQNTEAFF.

The V and J genes are TRBV9 and TRBJ2-3, with TRBD2 identical over 7 bases. The V and J ends lost 4 bases and 1 base, in that order; junction bases with no gene match: 9. Germline CDR1 SGDLS, CDR2 YYNGEE. The length of the CDR3 is 16 residues. The CDR3 region is CASSTSGLHRTDTQYF. CDR3 nucleotides: TGTGCCAGCAGCACCTCGGGACTACACCGCACAGATACGCAGTATTTT.